The clone carrying this T cell receptor beta chain is a singleton in its sample. What it binds is not known. The repertoire was sequenced with immunoSEQ multiplex PCR; TCRdb's copy has only in-frame clones and lacks some. The table lists some 77,000 clones, approximately 94% of them singletons. The data were taken from a study of cytomegalovirus exposure and HLA in healthy donors. Trimming took off 6 bases at V and 9 bases at J, with 17 bases between the two ends. Germline CDR1 reads SNHLY; CDR2 reads FYNNEI. This CDR3 is 14 amino acids long. Notes on the study in general: A list of 150 to 200 TCR beta chains associated with cytomegalovirus was given. Reports showed the classifier diagnosing cytomegalovirus status with high specificity and sensitivity.

Sequences were obtained from PBMCs. This receptor was identified in a man between 18 and 29 years old in good health and CMV-seropositive. The rearrangement links TRBV2 to TRBJ1-4, with D perhaps TRBD1 (6 bases). The CDR3 protein is CASSRTVAAQKLFF. In DNA, the CDR3 is TGTGCCAGCAGCCGGACAGTTGCGGCGCAAAAACTGTTTTTT.